The text below deals with one TCR beta chain. Using its own MiXCR run on the 5' RACE reads, TCRdb lists one record per CDR3 protein. The sample lists about 61,000 distinct CDR3 sequences, around 9.9% occurring once. The ends lost 0 bases at V and 2 bases at J; junction bases unmatched: 3. The CDR3 sequence is 15 residues long. Germline CDR1 reads SGHRS; CDR2 reads YFSETQ. The data derive from a study of early T cells in non-severe SARS-CoV-2 infection. This TCR came from an adult who was a healthcare worker with PCR-confirmed SARS-CoV-2 infection or an uninfected control (not recorded which). The material sequenced was whole blood. The chain employs TRBV5-1 and TRBJ1-1; TRBD1 agrees at 8 bases. The CDR3 DNA reads TGCGCCAGCAGCTTGGCGGGACAGGCTAACACTGAAGCTTTCTTT. Translated: CASSLAGQANTEAFF. The whole variable domain, remainder taken from reference TRBV5-1 and TRBJ1-1, is KAGVTQTPRYLIKTRGQQVTLSCSPISGHRSVSWYQQTPGQGLQFLFEYFSETQRNKGNFPGRFSGRQFSNSRSEMNVSTLELGDSALYLCASSLAGQANTEAFFGQGTRLTVV.